There are many counts of the clone carrying this T cell receptor (beta chain). V gave up 0 bases and J gave up 3 bases, with 10 bases separating them. The CDR3 consists of 15 residues. Germline assignment: CDR1 LGHNA and CDR2 YSLEER. These data originate in a study of blood T cells in healthy people across ages. Through a sample-barcoded 5' primer and a J-beta primer mix, a second PCR was run for about 6 to 12 cycles. Using its own MiXCR run on the 5' RACE reads, TCRdb lists one record per CDR3 protein. The sample carries roughly 700,000 distinct CDR3 sequences, approximately 50% recorded once. The sample was blood. The genes are TRBV4-3 and TRBJ2-3; D remains unclear. This clonotype was obtained from a woman aged 55 to 70 in good health. CDR3 sequence reads: CASSQDRLATDTQYF. In DNA, the CDR3 is TGCGCCAGCAGCCAAGATAGGCTTGCTACAGATACGCAGTATTTT.